One sample yielded the 28 T cell receptor beta chains listed below, sequenced in a study of T cells in Graves' hyperthyroidism and ophthalmopathy. Amplification targeted TCR beta CDR3 regions from RNA transcripts. First-round RT-PCR with HTBI primers amplified the TCR CDR3 region. TCRdb recomputed calls from the multiplex PCR reads with MiXCR, one row per CDR3 protein. The sample lists some 550,000 distinct CDR3 sequences, around 20% occurring once. Sequenced material: blood. These receptors all stem from a man aged 18 to 30 with Graves' hyperthyroidism.

This clonotype has a count of ten or more. The V call is TRBV29-1, the J call TRBJ2-5, with D perhaps TRBD1 or TRBD2 (5 bases each). In germline, CDR1 is SQVTM, CDR2 ANQGSEA. Trimming left V 3 bases short and J 5 bases short, with 16 bases between. The CDR3 sequence is 14 residues long. The CDR3 spells CSVDGLRGAETQYF. The DNA of the CDR3 is TGCAGCGTTGATGGACTTCGGGGCGCCGAGACCCAGTACTTC.

The sample holds many counts of this clonotype. The V and J genes are TRBV2 and TRBJ2-2; D is unresolved. V lost 3 bases, J lost 4 bases, and 6 bases lay in between. The CDR3 loop spans 13 amino acids. The germline gives CDR1 SNHLY, CDR2 FYNNEI. CDR3 residues: CASSEEFTGELFF. The CDR3, as DNA: TGTGCCAGCAGTGAGGAATTCACCGGGGAGCTGTTTTTT.

This rearrangement joins TRBV4-1 to TRBJ1-1, with unresolved D. The CDR3 contains 15 residues. Trimming removed 0 bases from V and 0 bases from J, with 8 bases in between. Germline loops: CDR1 MGHRA, CDR2 YSYEKL. The CDR3 bases are TGCGCCAGCAGCCAAGAGTCGGAAATGAACACTGAAGCTTTCTTT. Translation gives CASSQESEMNTEAFF.

CDR3 sequence: CASTPGDSSGNTIYF. CDR3 coding DNA: TGTGCCAGCACCCCCGGGGACAGCTCTGGAAACACCATATATTTT. This sequence joins TRBV9 and TRBJ1-3; TRBD1 matches 7 bases. The CDR3 runs to 15 residues. Germline V lookup: CDR1 SGDLS, CDR2 YYNGEE. V lost 6 bases and J lost 0; bases outside the gene matches: 6. The whole variable domain, filled in from reference TRBV9 and TRBJ1-3, reads DSGVTQTPKHLITATGQRVTLRCSPRSGDLSVYWYQQSLDQGLQFLIQYYNGEERAKGNILERFSAQQFPDLHSELNLSSLELGDSALYFCASTPGDSSGNTIYFGEGSWLTVV.

This clonotype was recorded many times. The chain uses TRBV7-8 and TRBJ1-5; tentatively, D is TRBD1 (5 bases). Germline V gene lookup returns CDR1 SGHVS and CDR2 FQNEAQ. The length of the CDR3 is 16 residues. V was clipped by 5 bases and J by 0 bases, with 14 bases between them. CDR3 residues: CASSGGTGDSNQPQHF. The CDR3 DNA sequence: TGTGCCAGCAGCGGAGGGACGGGCGATAGCAATCAGCCCCAGCATTTT.

This clonotype showed up many times. The chain links TRBV7-2 to TRBJ1-5; possible D gene TRBD1, 5 bases. Trimming shortened V by 5 bases and J by 5 bases, and 13 bases separated the two germline ends. Germline V gives CDR1 SGHTA, CDR2 FQGNSA. The CDR3 is made up of 14 amino acids. CDR3 coding DNA: TGTGCCAGCAGCCCAACCGGGGCCGATCAGCCCCAGCATTTT. This gives the protein CASSPTGADQPQHF.

The table lists this clonotype with many counts. The rearrangement joins TRBV2 to TRBJ2-2; 8 nucleotides agree with TRBD2. Germline V gene lookup returns CDR1 SNHLY and CDR2 FYNNEI. CDR3 length: 14 amino acids. V trimming: 4 bases; J trimming: 6 bases; junction bases outside the gene matches: 4. The CDR3 reads CASSGLAGAGELFF. The DNA of the CDR3 is TGTGCCAGCAGTGGGCTAGCGGGCGCCGGGGAGCTGTTTTTT.

Only a few counts were recorded for this clonotype. The genes are TRBV6-1 and TRBJ1-5; tentatively, D is TRBD1 (5 bases). The CDR3 consists of 14 residues. V gave up 4 bases and J gave up 6 bases, with 13 bases separating them. Germline CDR1 is MNHNS and CDR2 is SASEGT. The CDR3 loop is CASSGDHESQPQHF. The CDR3 DNA reads TGTGCCAGCAGTGGGGACCACGAAAGTCAGCCCCAGCATTTT.

This clonotype has ten or more counts. V usage is TRBV7-8 and J usage is TRBJ2-7; TRBD1 or TRBD2 may be the D gene (5 bases each). V lost 1 base and J 0 bases, leaving 7 bases between the germline ends. The CDR3 has 14 residues. Germline V lookup: CDR1 SGHVS, CDR2 FQNEAQ. For the CDR3, the DNA is TGTGCCAGCAGCTTAGGAGGGGACTCCTACGAGCAGTACTTC. It translates to CASSLGGDSYEQYF.

This clonotype has ten or more counts. The chain joins TRBV28 to TRBJ1-5; 10 nucleotides align to TRBD1. The V gene end was trimmed by 4 bases and the J gene end by 3 bases; junction bases not matched to a gene: 6. This CDR3 comprises 16 residues. Per germline, CDR1 MDHEN and CDR2 SYDVKM. CDR3 nucleotides: TGTGCCAGCAGTTCCGCCGGGACAGGGGACAATCAGCCCCAGCATTTT. Translation: CASSSAGTGDNQPQHF.

V is TRBV24-1 and J is TRBJ1-5; D gene uncertain. CDR1 and CDR2 (germline): KGHDR, SFDVKD. Trimming took 9 bases from V and 0 from J, leaving 11 bases between them. The CDR3 is made up of 14 amino acids. CDR3 nucleotide sequence: TGTGCCACCCAACTGGCGAATAGCAATCAGCCCCAGCATTTT. Protein sequence: CATQLANSNQPQHF.

This clonotype was observed many times. CDR3 residues: CASSLRRVGETQYF. CDR3 sequence (DNA): TGTGCCAGCAGTTTAAGGCGGGTCGGAGAGACCCAGTACTTC. The genes are TRBV12-3 or TRBV12-4 and TRBJ2-5, with a possible D match to TRBD2 (5 bases). The CDR3 loop spans 14 amino acids. Trimming removed 2 bases at V and 4 bases at J, with 11 bases between.

There are many counts of this clonotype. The gene calls are TRBV6-2 or TRBV6-3 and TRBJ1-1, with D maybe TRBD1 (5 bases). There are 17 residues in the CDR3. With 0 bases removed from V and 0 bases from J, the gap between germline ends came to 14 bases. Germline V gives CDR1 MNHEY, CDR2 SVGEGT. This CDR3 is CASSYSTRQLMNTEAFF. The DNA of the CDR3 is TGTGCCAGCAGTTACTCTACTCGACAGCTTATGAACACTGAAGCTTTCTTT.

In its sample, this clonotype was seen a few times. The chain employs TRBV28 and TRBJ1-5, with D hard to call. Germline values: CDR1 MDHEN, CDR2 SYDVKM. V dropped 5 bases and J dropped 0 bases, with 14 bases sitting between them. The length of the CDR3 is 16 residues. The CDR3 nucleotides are TGTGCCAGCAGTCCCCCACCACCTTATAGCAATCAGCCCCAGCATTTT. It yields the protein CASSPPPPYSNQPQHF.

This clonotype was seen many times. This chain links TRBV18 with TRBJ2-5, with D possibly being TRBD1 or TRBD2 (5 bases each). The V and J ends lost 3 bases and 2 bases respectively, with 16 bases between them. The CDR3 totals 16 residues. Germline CDR1 reads KGHSH; CDR2 reads LQKENI. The CDR3 region is CASSPSPRDGQETQYF. The DNA of the CDR3 is TGTGCCAGCTCACCTTCCCCCCGGGACGGACAAGAGACCCAGTACTTC.

J is TRBJ2-4 and V is TRBV6-1; 15 bases map to TRBD2. The CDR3 is made up of 16 amino acids. The germline gives CDR1 MNHNS, CDR2 SASEGT. The trim removed 4 bases at V and 9 bases at J, leaving 7 bases unmatched. The chain's CDR3 is CASSGTSGGAPVIQYF. CDR3 DNA: TGTGCCAGCAGTGGGACTAGCGGGGGGGCCCCTGTCATTCAGTACTTC.

This clonotype has ten or more counts. The chain recombines TRBV7-9 with TRBJ1-2; D is undetermined. Germline-derived CDR1 and CDR2 are SEHNR and FQNEAQ (reference sequence). V lost 11 bases to trimming and J lost 2 bases, with 15 bases between them. The CDR3 covers 13 residues. The DNA of the CDR3 is TGTGCCGGCGCAGCAGTCGCCAACTATGGCTACACCTTC. Its protein is CAGAAVANYGYTF.

This clonotype was seen a handful of times. V usage is TRBV7-9 and J usage is TRBJ2-7; 7 nucleotides line up with TRBD2. The germline CDR1 and CDR2 sequences are SEHNR and FQNEAQ (reference sequence). Trimming cost V 5 bases and J 2 bases; bases outside gene matches: 6. This CDR3 comprises 14 residues. The CDR3 here is CASSRDYLPYEQYF. CDR3 DNA: TGTGCCAGCAGCCGGGACTACCTACCCTACGAGCAGTACTTC.

This clonotype was seen ten or more times. The chain uses TRBV20-1 and TRBJ1-5; 8 nucleotides match TRBD1. CDR1 and CDR2 (germline): DFQATT, SNEGSKA (reference sequence). J lost 3 bases, V lost 0 bases, and 7 bases had no gene match. This CDR3 has 16 residues. CDR3 bases: TGCAGTGCTAGAGATCTCAGGGGGCCATACAATCAGCCCCAGCATTTT. Protein product: CSARDLRGPYNQPQHF.

On this clonotype: Just one base apart from a much larger clone, this may be a read error. The CDR3 loop reads CTSSFGPPDSYEQYF. In DNA form, the CDR3 reads TGTACCAGCAGTTTCGGGCCGCCTGACTCCTACGAGCAGTACTTC. This sequence joins TRBV27 and TRBJ2-7; no clear D. Germline values: CDR1 MNHEY, CDR2 SMNVEV (reference sequence). The CDR3 loop spans 15 amino acids.

This clonotype was detected many times. The chain combines TRBV2 with TRBJ1-3, with no clear D. Per the germline V gene, CDR1 is SNHLY and CDR2 is FYNNEI. The CDR3 covers 13 residues. V gave up 4 bases and J gave up 2 bases, with 6 bases separating them. The CDR3 loop reads CASSGGTGNTIYF. The CDR3 DNA reads TGTGCCAGCAGTGGGGGAACTGGAAACACCATATATTTT.

The CDR3 nucleotides are TGTGCCAGCAGCACCGGGACTAGCGGGAGGTTTCGAGAGACCCAGTACTTC. It codes for CASSTGTSGRFRETQYF. The chain employs TRBV12-3 or TRBV12-4 and TRBJ2-5; 15 bases align to TRBD2. CDR3 size: 17 residues. Trimming at V came to 6 bases and at J to 4 bases, leaving 9 bases not matched to a gene.

This clonotype was seen a few times. Germline is not matched at one junction end, which may reflect a read error. The rearrangement joins TRBV20-1 to TRBJ2-2; 9 bases are shared with TRBD2. The CDR3 is 14 amino acids. Germline V gives CDR1 DFQATT, CDR2 SNEGSKA (reference sequence). CDR3 nucleotide sequence: TGCAGTGCTGGAGTAGCGGGGGATACCGGGGAGCTGTGTTTT. This codes for CSAGVAGDTGELCF.

In its sample, this clonotype was seen many times. The chain employs TRBV6-5 and TRBJ1-1, with D unclear. The CDR3 runs to 14 residues. Trimming stripped 2 bases from V and 0 bases from J, with 7 bases between. Germline V gives CDR1 MNHEY, CDR2 SVGAGI. In DNA, the CDR3 is TGTGCCAGCAGTTACACGGAGGTGAACACTGAAGCTTTCTTT. Amino acid sequence: CASSYTEVNTEAFF.

This clonotype was seen at least ten times. In DNA, the CDR3 is TGCGCCAGCAGCTTGACCGGGACCTTTTATGGCTACACCTTC. It encodes CASSLTGTFYGYTF. The rearrangement joins TRBV5-1 to TRBJ1-2, with D perhaps TRBD1 (5 bases). The CDR3 is 14 amino acids. Germline V lookup: CDR1 SGHRS, CDR2 YFSETQ. Deletions cut 1 base from V and 5 bases from J, with 12 bases between.

V is TRBV12-3 or TRBV12-4 and J is TRBJ2-7; the D gene is possibly TRBD1 (5 bases). CDR3 length: 12 amino acids. Between the trimmed V and J ends, which lost 8 bases and 7 bases, there was a span of 15 bases. The CDR3 DNA is TGTGCCAGCCAAAGGGGATATGGGGAGCAGTACTTC. Residues: CASQRGYGEQYF.

CDR3 loop: CASTIGVLDTEAFF. The CDR3 DNA follows: TGTGCCAGCACCATCGGGGTTTTGGACACTGAAGCTTTCTTT. The chain joins TRBV6-1 to TRBJ1-1; the D is unclear. CDR1 and CDR2 (germline): MNHNS, SASEGT. CDR3 length equals 14 residues. The V end was cut by 7 bases, the J end by 3 bases, with 15 bases between.

The chain couples TRBV2 to TRBJ2-7; 7 nucleotides line up with TRBD2. The junction had 8 bases not matched to a gene; V was cut back by 2 bases and J by 4 bases. The CDR3 is 15 amino acids. The germline V gene encodes CDR1 SNHLY and CDR2 FYNNEI. CDR3 residues: CASSESLAVPYEQYF. CDR3 in DNA: TGTGCCAGCAGTGAATCCCTAGCGGTTCCTTACGAGCAGTACTTC.